This T cell receptor beta chain was recorded in a study of blood T cell repertoires in COVID-19. About the research overall: Material from acute and convalescent COVID-19 was sourced from the United States, Italy and Spain. Sources were T cells, B-cell-depleted T cells, or PBMCs; the material itself was cDNA or gDNA.

This CDR3 is 16 amino acids long. The V gene's germline CDR1 is KGHSH and CDR2 LQKENI. V trimming: 3 bases; J trimming: 6 bases; junction bases outside the gene matches: 10. Per the original data handling: Amplifying reference gene primers gave estimates of nucleated cell counts. Sequenced by immunoSEQ multiplex PCR; TCRdb stores in-frame clones only, minus some. V, J and clone size are taken as reported in that table, and D and trimming were inferred from the DNA itself. The table includes around 32,000 clones, approximately 93% detected once. The source is a male donor with active COVID-19. Specimen: peripheral blood. The chain recombines TRBV18 with TRBJ1-5, with 8 nucleotides matching TRBD1. CDR3 in amino acids: CASSPRTGTNSQPQHF. The CDR3 nucleotides read TGTGCCAGCTCACCGAGGACAGGGACTAACTCTCAGCCCCAGCATTTT. The complete variable domain, with remaining parts taken from reference TRBV18 and TRBJ1-5, reads NAGVMQNPRHLVRRRGQEARLRCSPMKGHSHVYWYRQLPEEGLKFMVYLQKENIIDESGMPKERFSAEFPKEGPSILRIQQVVRGDSAAYFCASSPRTGTNSQPQHFGDGTRLSIL.